Following are 6 T cell receptor beta chains from one sample sequenced in a study of OX40 agonist ivuxolimab in advanced cancers. The method was immunoSEQ multiplex PCR; TCRdb's version includes in-frame clones alone and lacks a portion of them. This sample has about 67,000 clones, with approximately 91% found just once. The sample consisted of CD4+ or CD8+ T cells sorted from blood, taken in a trial of the OX40 agonist ivuxolimab. These receptors all stem from an adult with an advanced solid tumor such as melanoma, head and neck, liver or kidney cancer.

This clone has only a few counts. The rearrangement joins TRBV19 to TRBJ2-7, with TRBD1 identical over 7 bases. With V trimmed by 2 bases and J by 0 bases, 1 base remained unmatched. The CDR3 sequence is 14 residues long. The germline CDR1 and CDR2 sequences are LNHDA and SQIVND (reference sequence). In DNA, the CDR3 is TGTGCCAGTAGTATAAGGGACAGCTCCTACGAGCAGTACTTC. Encoded protein: CASSIRDSSYEQYF.

The rearrangement uses TRBV12-5 and TRBJ2-4; D unclear. Germline V gives CDR1 LGHNT, CDR2 FRNRAP. Trimming cost V 3 bases and J 9 bases, with 12 bases left between them. The CDR3 has 13 amino acids. In DNA, the CDR3 is TGTGCTAGTGGTTTATACCCCGGGCTCATTCAGTACTTC. It translates to CASGLYPGLIQYF.

The chain couples TRBV30 to TRBJ1-2, with D hard to call. Germline V lookup: CDR1 GTSNPN, CDR2 SVGIG (reference sequence). The CDR3 totals 10 residues. V was pared by 6 bases and J by 8 bases, with 10 bases between. This CDR3 is CACNSGGYTF. The CDR3 DNA is TGTGCCTGCAACTCGGGAGGCTACACCTTC.

The gene calls are TRBV10-3 and TRBJ2-7; 10 nucleotides line up with TRBD2. From germline, CDR1 is ENHRY and CDR2 SYGVKD. V trimming: 6 bases; J trimming: 4 bases; junction bases outside the gene matches: 6. This CDR3 has 14 residues. CDR3 coding DNA: TGTGCCATCAGACTTTCGGGACTAGCGTACGAGCAGTACTTC. As protein: CAIRLSGLAYEQYF.

This chain uses TRBV6-1 with TRBJ2-2; possibly TRBD1 for D (5 bases). CDR1 MNHNS and CDR2 SASEGT come from the germline V gene. The V end lost 4 bases, the J end lost 1 base, and 10 bases lay between the germline ends. CDR3 length: 15 residues. The CDR3 nucleotides read TGTGCCAGCAGTGCCAGGGTGGGGAACACCGGGGAGCTGTTTTTT. Translating it yields CASSARVGNTGELFF.

This chain links TRBV2 with TRBJ2-2, with 9 nucleotides matching TRBD2. V trimming: 7 bases; J trimming: 5 bases; junction bases outside the gene matches: 11. CDR1 SNHLY and CDR2 FYNNEI come from the germline V gene. The CDR3 is 16 residues long. CDR3 residues: CASTQGLAGMTGELFF. Here the CDR3 DNA reads TGTGCCAGCACTCAGGGGCTAGCGGGAATGACCGGGGAGCTGTTTTTT.